This T cell receptor beta chain was sequenced in a study of OX40 agonist ivuxolimab in advanced cancers. Study-wide background: Among those treated, three patients had partial responses, one with hepatocellular carcinoma and two with cutaneous melanoma.

Study-level findings and limits: Expanded clones tended on average to be more numerous among CD8+ T cells than CD4+.

Peripheral blood came from all dose cohorts at three timepoints. V lost 3 bases, J lost 2 bases, and 1 base stayed unmatched. The germline V gene has CDR1 SGHDT and CDR2 YYEEEE. This CDR3 is built from 14 residues. The repertoire was sequenced with immunoSEQ multiplex PCR; TCRdb's copy has only in-frame clones and lacks some. The table shows 73,000 or so clones, with roughly 90% occurring only once. About this clone itself: Antigen unknown.

This clonotype was sampled from an adult with an advanced solid tumor such as melanoma, head and neck, liver or kidney cancer. This chain links TRBV5-6 with TRBJ1-3; 8 bases align to TRBD1. Source: CD4+ or CD8+ T cells sorted from blood, taken in a trial of the OX40 agonist ivuxolimab. The CDR3 bases are TGTGCCAGCAGCTGGACAGGGACTGGAAACACCATATATTTT. This translates into CASSWTGTGNTIYF.